This note documents a single TCR beta chain sequence. This clone has only one observation. What antigen it recognizes has not been identified. No base-level quality is on record; no much larger clone is a single base apart. This sample is drawn from a study of T cell changes during pregnancy in multiple sclerosis (dated by TCRdb to the late 2010s). Notes on the research overall: The study examined how the T cell repertoire changed over the course of pregnancy in women with multiple sclerosis.

V is pruned by 1 base and J by 10 bases, leaving 3 bases of the junction without a gene match. From cysteine to phenylalanine, the CDR3 is 13 amino acids long. The kept DNA is CDR3 alone, 39 bases in frame from the first base. CDR1 PRHDT and CDR2 FYEKMQ were looked up in the germline V gene (reference sequence). Libraries were built with the immunoSEQ multiplex PCR assay. Imported from immuneACCESS, the table was reduced by TCRdb to in-frame sequences with V and J called. These copies leave out some clones; in studies compared against another copy, an unresolved V gene accounts for under half, and the cause of the remainder is not known. The sample table contains approximately 32,000 clones; only one count was recorded for 89% of them. Roughly a tenth of the sample lies in the top ten.

The starting material was CD8+ T cells from peripheral blood mononuclear cells, obtained in the second trimester of pregnancy. This chain joins TRBV13 to TRBJ2-1; TRBD1 agrees with 8 junctional bases. This clonotype was sampled from a female donor with multiple sclerosis, enrolled in a pregnancy study. The CDR3 in this case is CASSLVRGHEQFF. DNA sequence: TGTGCCAGCAGCTTAGTCAGGGGGCACGAGCAGTTCTTC. Beyond the CDR3, the reference TRBV13 and TRBJ2-1 genes provide the residues; the full variable domain reads: AAGVIQSPRHLIKEKRETATLKCYPIPRHDTVYWYQQGPGQDPQFLISFYEKMQSDKGSIPDRFSAQQFSDYHSELNMSSLELGDSALYFCASSLVRGHEQFFGPGTRLTVL.